The 4 T cell receptor beta chains listed next were all sequenced from one sample in a study of cytomegalovirus exposure and HLA in healthy donors. The PCR made use of 60 Vbeta and 13 Jbeta primers. Sequenced by immunoSEQ multiplex PCR; TCRdb stores in-frame clones only, minus some. This sample has 150,000 to 200,000 clones; around 80% occur once, and the top ten carry 8.5% to 10%. Sequencing input: PBMCs. These receptors were taken from a man aged 18 to 29 in good health and CMV-seropositive.

This sequence joins TRBV7-2 and TRBJ2-7; 10 nucleotides agree with TRBD1. The V segment lost 5 bases and the J segment 6 bases; nucleotides outside the gene matches: 10. The germline CDR1 and CDR2 sequences are SGHTA and FQGNSA. This CDR3 comprises 15 residues. As DNA, the CDR3 is TGTGCCAGCAGCGCCCGGGACAGGGGCCGTTCCGAGCAGTACTTC. Its translation is CASSARDRGRSEQYF.

A single count supports this clone. The chain couples TRBV4-3 to TRBJ2-7; TRBD1 aligns across 8 bases. This CDR3 contains 15 residues. The V gene end was trimmed by 1 base and the J gene end by 0 bases; junction bases not matched to a gene: 2. The V gene's germline CDR1 is LGHNA and CDR2 YSLEER. CDR3 nucleotide sequence: TGCGCCAGCAGCCAAGTTGACAGGGGCTCCTACGAGCAGTACTTC. Amino acids: CASSQVDRGSYEQYF.

The chain uses TRBV27 and TRBJ2-5; D gene uncertain. Germline loops: CDR1 MNHEY, CDR2 SMNVEV (reference sequence). The CDR3 covers 12 residues. V lost 1 base to trimming and J lost 5 bases, with 5 bases between them. The CDR3 spells CASSLYGETQYF. CDR3 DNA sequence: TGTGCCAGCAGTTTATATGGCGAGACCCAGTACTTC.

The V and J genes are TRBV21-1 and TRBJ2-7; the table calls TRBD2, which could not be checked here. TRBV21-1 is flagged as a pseudogene. The CDR3 is 19 amino acids. The CDR3 DNA follows: TGTGCCAGCAGCAAAGTAGTAGCGGGGGCCGAAACTACCTCCTACGAGCAGTACTTC. Translated: CASSKVVAGAETTSYEQYF.